The sequence of this T cell receptor beta chain was determined in a study of T cells after posttransplantation cyclophosphamide. Study-level points and caveats: Later post-transplant blood repertoires were often dominated by donor CD8+ memory clones. After PTCy, TRB diversity resembled that of CNI/methotrexate controls.

TCRdb's table, derived via immunoSEQ multiplex PCR, lists solely in-frame clones and lacks some. The sample lists 10,000 to 15,000 clones; over 70% were seen once. Methotrexate plus calcineurin inhibitor accompanied controls' myeloablative marrow transplants; sampling was 1 year later. About this clone: As yet, its antigen is unknown. Germline is not matched at one junction end, which may reflect a read error.

Here the sequenced sample was PBMCs, taken 350 to 400 days after allogeneic stem cell transplant with calcineurin inhibitor and methotrexate. This sequence originates from a young adult male patient who received an allogeneic stem cell transplant from an unrelated donor, was CMV-positive, and had acute GVHD only. Certain T cells may be donor cells from the graft.

In nucleotides, the CDR3 is TGTGCTAGCAGCTTATTCGAGGGGAACACCGGGGAGCTGTTTTTT. Residues: CASSLFEGNTGELFF. This rearrangement joins TRBV7-7 to TRBJ2-2, with D possibly matching TRBD2 (5 bases). The CDR3 is made up of 15 amino acids. Germline-derived CDR1 and CDR2 are SSHAT and FNYEAQ (reference sequence).